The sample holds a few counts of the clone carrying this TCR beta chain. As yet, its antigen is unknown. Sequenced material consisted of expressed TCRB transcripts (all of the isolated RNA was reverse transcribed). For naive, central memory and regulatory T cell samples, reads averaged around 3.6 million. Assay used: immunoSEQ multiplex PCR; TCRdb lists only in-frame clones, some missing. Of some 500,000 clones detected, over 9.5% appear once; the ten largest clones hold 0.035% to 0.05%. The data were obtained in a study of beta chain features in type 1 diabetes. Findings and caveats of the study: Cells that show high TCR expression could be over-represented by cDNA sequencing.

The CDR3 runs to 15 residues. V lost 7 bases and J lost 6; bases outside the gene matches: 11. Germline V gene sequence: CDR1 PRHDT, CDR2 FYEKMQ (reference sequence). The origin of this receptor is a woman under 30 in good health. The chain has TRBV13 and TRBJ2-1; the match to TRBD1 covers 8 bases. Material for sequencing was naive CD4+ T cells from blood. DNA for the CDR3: TGTGCCAGCATCTTGGGACAGGTAGTTAGCAATGAGCAGTTCTTC. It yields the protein CASILGQVVSNEQFF.